The 17 T cell receptor beta chains listed next were all sequenced from one sample in a study of cytomegalovirus exposure and HLA in healthy donors. Amplification used 60 Vbeta primers and 13 Jbeta primers. Sequencing used immunoSEQ multiplex PCR; TCRdb keeps in-frame clones, though not all of them. The sample has about 170,000 clones; about 81% are singletons. Sequencing used PBMCs. Source of these receptors: a girl between 5 and 17 years old in good health and CMV-seropositive.

The V call is TRBV19, the J call TRBJ1-1; TRBD1 matches at 8 bases. The CDR3 spans 13 residues. Germline V gene sequence: CDR1 LNHDA, CDR2 SQIVND (reference sequence). With V trimmed by 10 bases and J by 4 bases, 8 bases remained unmatched. In DNA form, the CDR3 reads TGTGCCATAAGAGACAGGGGAGGCACTGAAGCTTTCTTT. Protein product: CAIRDRGGTEAFF.

DNA of the CDR3: TGTGCCAGCTTCAGGGGCAGGGAGAACACTGAAGCTTTCTTT. Protein product: CASFRGRENTEAFF. The V and J genes are TRBV6-5 and TRBJ1-1, with D perhaps matching TRBD1 (6 bases). V dropped 8 bases and J dropped 1 base, with 14 bases sitting between them. The CDR3 consists of 14 residues. The germline CDR1 and CDR2 sequences are MNHEY and SVGAGI.

This chain joins TRBV29-1 and TRBJ2-2; 9 bases fit TRBD1. The J segment lost 3 bases and the V segment lost 6 bases, leaving 8 bases of the junction unmatched. Looked up from germline, CDR1 is SQVTM and CDR2 is ANQGSEA. The CDR3 consists of 15 residues. The CDR3 DNA follows: TGCAGCGTCACGGGACAGGGAGGAGACACCGGGGAGCTGTTTTTT. This gives the protein CSVTGQGGDTGELFF.

This clone appeared once. This rearrangement joins TRBV6-4 to TRBJ1-5; the match to TRBD1 covers 7 bases. This CDR3 has 20 residues. V lost 4 bases, J lost 0 bases, and 18 bases stayed unmatched. Per the germline V gene, CDR1 is MRHNA and CDR2 is SNTAGT. The CDR3 DNA reads as TGTGCCAGCAGTGTCCATCGACAGGGAGGTAATTCTTATAGCAATCAGCCCCAGCATTTT. Encoded protein: CASSVHRQGGNSYSNQPQHF.

This chain links TRBV30 with TRBJ1-2, with a weak D call TRBD1 (6 bases). There are 15 residues in the CDR3. Germline lookup yields CDR1 GTSNPN and CDR2 SVGIG (reference sequence). The ends were cut back, 4 bases at V and 5 bases at J, with 20 bases in the middle. CDR3 residues: CAWIREGGDAYGYTF. Written as DNA, the CDR3 is TGTGCCTGGATTAGGGAGGGGGGGGATGCTTATGGCTACACCTTC.

The chain employs TRBV5-4 and TRBJ1-5, with 10 bases identical to TRBD1. The CDR3 loop spans 17 amino acids. CDR1 and CDR2 (germline): SGHNT, YYREEE (reference sequence). With V trimmed by 4 bases and J by 5 bases, 12 bases remained unmatched. Here the CDR3 reads CASSTTPGQGRDQPQHF. The CDR3 nucleotides read TGTGCCAGCAGCACAACGCCGGGACAGGGGCGGGATCAGCCCCAGCATTTT.

This clone showed up just a few times. This chain links TRBV6-5 with TRBJ1-5; 10 nucleotides align to TRBD1. Trimming cost V 8 bases and J 1 base; bases outside gene matches: 5. Per germline, CDR1 MNHEY and CDR2 SVGAGI. The CDR3 runs 15 residues. CDR3 coding DNA: TGTGCCAGCCGGACAGGGGGGGGAAGCAATCAGCCCCAGCATTTT. Translating gives CASRTGGGSNQPQHF.

The J gene is TRBJ2-1, the V gene TRBV10-2; the match to TRBD2 covers 9 bases. Germline V lookup: CDR1 WSHSY, CDR2 SAAADI. V was clipped by 6 bases and J by 7 bases; unmatched bases: 4. The CDR3 totals 13 residues. The CDR3 sequence: CASSLAGQNEQFF. The CDR3 DNA sequence: TGCGCCAGCAGCCTAGCGGGGCAGAATGAGCAGTTCTTC.

The genes are TRBV7-2 and TRBJ2-2, with D maybe TRBD1 (5 bases). Germline V gene data show CDR1 as SGHTA and CDR2 as FQGNSA. This CDR3 has 15 residues. Between the trimmed V and J ends, which lost 6 bases and 5 bases, there was a span of 16 bases. The CDR3 is CASSVRTRATGELFF. The DNA for the CDR3 is TGTGCCAGCAGTGTTAGGACCAGGGCGACCGGGGAGCTGTTTTTT.

This clone appeared once. The junction departs from germline at one end; a sequencing error may be responsible. The rearrangement joins TRBV7-9 to TRBJ2-7; TRBD1 agrees at 8 bases. The length of the CDR3 is 16 residues. CDR1 SEHNR and CDR2 FQNEAQ come from the germline V gene (reference sequence). The CDR3: CSSSLARQGPAYEQYF. CDR3 coding DNA: TGTTCCAGCAGCTTAGCGAGACAGGGGCCAGCCTACGAGCAGTACTTC.

The genes are TRBV5-4 and TRBJ1-2; 8 nucleotides match TRBD1. Germline loops: CDR1 SGHNT, CDR2 YYREEE (reference sequence). This CDR3 is 12 amino acids long. The junction had 4 bases not matched to a gene; V was cut back by 5 bases and J by 7 bases. The CDR3 DNA follows: TGTGCCAGCAGGCTGACAGGGGCTGGCTACACCTTC. Encoded protein: CASRLTGAGYTF.

The genes are TRBV7-2 and TRBJ2-7; 9 nucleotides line up with TRBD2. Germline V lookup: CDR1 SGHTA, CDR2 FQGNSA. Germline trimming cut 0 bases from V and 3 bases from J; bases unmatched to any gene: 3. This CDR3 is 15 amino acids long. In DNA form, the CDR3 reads TGTGCCAGCAGCTTAGCGGGCGGGGGGGACTACGAGCAGTACTTC. Amino acids: CASSLAGGGDYEQYF.

This chain links TRBV12-2 with TRBJ2-1; the table's TRBD1 call for D was not verified on the DNA. TRBV12-2 is a listed pseudogene. The CDR3 has 18 amino acids. The CDR3 region is CASRPQGVFRLLSFWQFF. DNA for the CDR3: TGTGCAAGTCGCCCACAGGGGGTCTTCAGACTTCTGAGCTTCTGGCAGTTCTTC.

The CDR3 DNA sequence: TGTGCCAGCAGCCCCGGACGGCGGCAGGGAGGAAACACCATATATTTT. It yields the protein CASSPGRRQGGNTIYF. This chain joins TRBV7-2 and TRBJ1-3; D is perhaps TRBD1 (5 bases). The V end lost 5 bases, the J end lost 4 bases, and 18 bases lay between the germline ends. Germline V gene data show CDR1 as SGHTA and CDR2 as FQGNSA. The CDR3 sequence is 16 residues long. Complete variable domain (other parts from reference TRBV7-2 and TRBJ1-3): GAGVSQSPSNKVTEKGKDVELRCDPISGHTALYWYRQSLGQGLEFLIYFQGNSAPDKSGLPSDRFSAERTGGSVSTLTIQRTQQEDSAVYLCASSPGRRQGGNTIYFGEGSWLTVV.

CDR3 protein: CASSFWTSGKETQYF. As DNA, the CDR3 is TGTGCCAGTAGTTTTTGGACTAGCGGGAAGGAGACCCAGTACTTC. The V call is TRBV19, the J call TRBJ2-5; 12 nucleotides agree with TRBD2. This CDR3 is built from 15 residues. Germline V gene data show CDR1 as LNHDA and CDR2 as SQIVND (reference sequence). V shed 5 bases and J 5 bases; nucleotides not matched to a gene: 6.

The CDR3, as DNA: TGTGCCAGCAGAGGGACAGGGACTACTGAAGCTTTCTTT. As protein: CASRGTGTTEAFF. This chain joins TRBV25-1 and TRBJ1-1, with 9 bases aligning to TRBD1. CDR1 is MGHDK and CDR2 is SYGVNS in the germline V gene. The CDR3 totals 13 residues. The V gene end was trimmed by 6 bases and the J gene end by 5 bases; junction bases not matched to a gene: 4.

V gene TRBV6-6 combines with J gene TRBJ2-7, with a possible D match to TRBD2 (7 bases). Germline CDR1 is MNHNY and CDR2 is SVGAGI (reference sequence). The CDR3 has 14 amino acids. V was pared by 0 bases and J by 5 bases, with 11 bases between. This chain's CDR3 is CASSYSGGLNEQYF. The CDR3 DNA reads as TGTGCCAGCAGTTACTCGGGGGGGCTGAACGAGCAGTACTTC.